A selection of T cell receptor beta chains follows, all from one sample in a study of response to subunit inactivated influenza vaccine. TCRdb re-derived calls from the RT-PCR reads in MiXCR, one entry per CDR3 protein. Of around 650,000 distinct CDR3 sequences listed, around 16% were seen once; the top ten hold around a tenth. Sequencing used PBMCs from blood, obtained 11 to 12 days after vaccination. All receptors come from a man aged 45-65 years who received an inactivated influenza vaccine. CDR3s include the opening cysteine and the closing phenylalanine or tryptophan.

j_gene	v_gene	CDR3aa
TRBJ2-3	TRBV15	CATSYRTTDTQYF
TRBJ1-5	TRBV7-9	CASSLGDTRNQPQHF
TRBJ2-5	TRBV2	CASSGWTSSQETQYF
TRBJ2-1	TRBV4-3	CASSQQGQDNEQFF
TRBJ1-4	TRBV2	CASRVQGAGEKLFF
TRBJ2-2	TRBV20-1	CCARDNGQGANTGELFF
TRBJ2-7	TRBV29-1	CSVWTGYEQYF
TRBJ2-5	TRBV29-1	CSVAGTTRETQYF
TRBJ2-3	TRBV10-3	CAISKIAGETSTDTQYF
TRBJ2-5	TRBV9	CASSAHLAGDGETQYF
TRBJ2-6	TRBV9	CASSHGGETGANVLTF
TRBJ2-7	TRBV10-3	CAISESKVGYEQYF
TRBJ2-1	TRBV6-2/TRBV6-3	CASNGGGGRWNEQFF
TRBJ2-5	TRBV24-1	CATSDGMPNLETQYF
TRBJ2-1	TRBV2	CASSDWGHEQFF
TRBJ1-6	TRBV5-4	CASSLALGSSYNSPLHF
TRBJ1-2	TRBV20-1	CSARDFRQGLARYGYTF
TRBJ2-2	TRBV6-1	CASSLRGRGADTGELFF
TRBJ1-1	TRBV6-5	CASSYGTGYTEAFF
TRBJ2-1	TRBV5-5	CASSLSPGQGALNEQFF
TRBJ2-3	TRBV20-1	CSARGLAVGTDTQYF
TRBJ1-5	TRBV20-1	CSASQGRQPQHF
TRBJ2-3	TRBV20-1	CSARGGTDTKYF
TRBJ2-1	TRBV4-2	CASSQDLGSGTSEQFF
TRBJ2-3	TRBV4-3	CASSQLGNRVDTQYF
TRBJ2-7	TRBV5-4	CASSLNGGEYEQYF
TRBJ2-7	TRBV5-1	CASSADGAGRGDEQYF
TRBJ1-1	TRBV18	CASSPNAGRNTEAFF
TRBJ1-4	TRBV5-1	CASSTKDRLESTNEKLFF
TRBJ2-1	TRBV7-9	CASSSLGPTPWDEQFF
TRBJ2-1	TRBV27	CASSLESGYNEQFF
TRBJ2-3	TRBV27	CASSLSIESTQYF
TRBJ2-2	TRBV6-1	CASSRDVNTGELFF
TRBJ2-7	TRBV9	CASSEGDSLSYEQYF
TRBJ2-7	TRBV28	CASRSLGSGSEQYF
TRBJ2-5	TRBV7-9	CASSLTNQGFGETQYF
TRBJ1-1	TRBV6-1	CASRIRDSEAFF
TRBJ2-7	TRBV6-1	CASREDQSLYEQYF
TRBJ2-7	TRBV5-1	CASSPSAGTYEQYF
TRBJ1-4	TRBV12-3/TRBV12-4	CASSDRSNEKLFF
TRBJ2-3	TRBV7-8	CASSLAVRDTQYF
TRBJ2-7	TRBV19	CASSQAGVGEQYF
TRBJ2-3	TRBV7-9	CASNHRGSTDTQYF
TRBJ2-7	TRBV28	CASSWTDLDYEQYF
TRBJ2-7	TRBV20-1	CSARVAQGAAYEQHF
TRBJ2-5	TRBV15	CATSRVGETQYF
TRBJ2-3	TRBV11-2	CASSLDLKDTQYF
TRBJ1-1	TRBV20-1	CSARDETSDF
TRBJ2-7	TRBV20-1	CSASGAWDSYEQYF
TRBJ2-5	TRBV7-8	CASSLRDNEETQYF
TRBJ1-5	TRBV12-3/TRBV12-4	CASSFGGAVNQPQHF
TRBJ2-7	TRBV28	CASSPPNPTSYEQYF
TRBJ2-1	TRBV12-3/TRBV12-4	CASRVELKARGQFF
TRBJ2-7	TRBV14	CASSLRSGRQPTGHEQYF
TRBJ2-7	TRBV4-1	CASSQGGGASYEQYF
TRBJ2-7	TRBV12-3/TRBV12-4	CASSLNTFYEQYF
TRBJ1-5	TRBV11-2	CASSLGGGGGSQPQHF
TRBJ2-1	TRBV6-1	CASSHSGTSGSSGLYNEQFF
TRBJ2-6	TRBV11-2	CASSLERPSGTSELSGANVLTF
TRBJ2-1	TRBV10-3	CAISTGLAPYNEQFF